This T cell receptor beta chain was documented in a study of identical twins. Study conclusions and caveats: Clonotypes of the beta chain that were abundant in cord blood carried fewer insertions (memory repertoires showed none).

TCRdb called the 5' RACE reads again in MiXCR, with one record for every CDR3 protein. The table records a few hundred thousand distinct CDR3 sequences, under 20% of them present only once. Concerning this clonotype: Its antigen is currently unknown.

V shed 0 bases and J shed 0 bases, with 12 bases lying between them. The CDR3 consists of 16 residues. Germline V gene data show CDR1 as MGHRA and CDR2 as YSYEKL. The source of this sequence is a man between 45 and 60 years old in good health. The rearrangement links TRBV4-1 to TRBJ2-7; TRBD2 might be the D (5 bases). The sample was naive T cells sorted from blood. The CDR3 sequence: CASSQEERGISYEQYF. The CDR3 coding sequence is TGCGCCAGCAGCCAAGAAGAAAGAGGGATCTCCTACGAGCAGTACTTC.